This note documents a single T cell receptor (beta chain) sequence. Its recognized antigen is unknown. Per-base qualities were not stored, and no clone one base away is much larger. Using the deep immunoSEQ assay, TCR CDR3 regions were amplified from genomic DNA by multiplex PCR. For each cell subset, the extracted genomic DNA was distributed evenly across all wells of several immunoSEQ 96-well plates, and each plate served as one replicate. Each replicate PCR for sorted subsets received around 0.2 ug genomic DNA, equal to tens of thousands of T cell genomes. The purified libraries were quantified using a Qubit 3.0 fluorometer, sized with a Bioanalyzer 2100, and then quantified again using the KAPA Library Quantification kit. Every immunoSEQ 96-well plate was sequenced on a dedicated single-read 150-cycle Illumina NextSeq 550 flow cell. The paper's data handling went like this. Because the immunoSEQ output included only junctional sequences and no quality scores, the filtering could not be the same as the filtering used for full-length reads. To assign V/J genes and CDR3, sequences were annotated using PyIR, a Python wrapper for IgBLAST v1.9, with IMGT germline references. Reads were filtered out if the reads had weak V/J assignments (E-value above 1e-6), no CDR3, stop codons, out-of-frame junctions, or ambiguous translated residues. V3J clonotypes were defined as sequences sharing the same inferred V gene, J gene, and CDR3 amino acid sequence. The percentage overlap between two repertoires was calculated by dividing the number of shared unique clonotypes by the size of the smaller repertoire. Repertoire richness was assessed with RTK rarefaction, the Chao1 estimator, and Recon v2.1 estimates of unobserved clonotypes. For all TCRbeta clonotypes obtained by the gDNA method from a few donors, generation probabilities were computed with OLGA. Sourced from immuneACCESS, this table was stored by TCRdb with only in-frame sequences that have V and J called. A share of the clones is absent; for the studies checked, an unresolved V gene accounts for under half, and the remainder has no known explanation. V, J and clone size are those of that table, while D and trimming were read from the DNA. The sample table contains some 1.5 million clones; only one count was recorded for around 98% of them. About 0.4% of the sample is in the top ten clones.

Its CDR3 holds 15 amino acids, cysteine through phenylalanine. Only CDR3 DNA remains: 45 bases, in frame from the first base. The germline ends are 14 bases apart after V is trimmed by 5 bases and J by 2 bases. As encoded in the germline V gene (reference sequence), CDR1 is SSHAT while CDR2 is FNYEAQ. The sample is drawn from a study of shared clonotypes between healthy human individuals (dated by TCRdb to about 2020). With regard to the full study: The cohort included three men and a couple of women between 18 and 49 years of age. For each donor, three plates each were used for CD4 naive and CD4 memory, two plates were used for CD8 naive, and one plate was used for CD8 memory. To estimate repertoire size and how much clonotype sharing occurs between individuals, the study deeply sequenced the blood TCR repertoires of roughly 5 healthy adults. To increase sequencing depth and limit assay-specific biases, different laboratories used diverse techniques to prepare libraries and sequence TCR repertoires. Between about 0.8 and 9 billion PBMCs per donor were obtained by leukapheresis.

The donors were healthy, HIV-negative adults who had no recently reported acute infections or vaccinations. All donors were Caucasian adults living in Nashville, Tennessee, USA. CD4+ T cells were enriched by magnetic negative selection, after which naive cells were positively selected on CD45RA and the negative fraction was taken as the memory subset. After blood collection by leukapheresis, PBMCs were isolated using Ficoll-Histopaque density gradient centrifugation and then cryopreserved in the vapor phase of liquid nitrogen. Purity and quantity of every magnetically sorted T cell population were checked by analytical flow cytometry. From each sorted fraction, genomic DNA was isolated and quantified by UV absorbance on a Nanodrop 2000c. Study-wide conclusions, independent of this receptor: Approximately 5% of naive CD4, 3% to 3.5% of naive CD8, 2.3% of memory CD4, and 0.35% to 0.4% of memory CD8 clonotypes were shared across four donors. Even with the large sequencing depth, rarefaction of the sorted-subset datasets indicated that sequencing was incomplete. Naive subsets generally had larger estimated clonotype richness than memory subsets did. Higher generation probabilities were observed for clonotypes shared by all four sorted-subset donors than for non-shared clonotypes. The genetic and exposure-history diversity represented was limited by the small number of donors. Pairwise subsampling indicated that sequencing depth was expected to affect the degree of clonotype sharing among donors. Sampling was restricted to blood, and TCR repertoires in tissues likely differ from the TCR repertoires found in blood.

This receptor chain uses TRBV7-7 and TRBJ2-3, with an unclear D gene assignment. Material: naive CD4+ T cells sorted from blood. In the paper's terms, the cell subset or site label means: CD45RA+ positively selected. This TCR came from a man between 25 and 39 years old in good health. The nucleotide sequence reads as follows: TGTGCCAGCAGCAGAGCCCCCGTGCCCACAGATACGCAGTATTTT. This gives the protein CASSRAPVPTDTQYF.